The clone carrying this T cell receptor (beta chain) was detected many times. What it binds is not known. Germline V gene data show CDR1 as MDHEN and CDR2 as SYDVKM. The V gene end was trimmed by 4 bases and the J gene end by 7 bases; junction bases not matched to a gene: 10. The CDR3 runs to 15 residues. The data are from a study of T cells in Graves' hyperthyroidism and ophthalmopathy. General study points: Blood also carried most thyroid clonotypes expanded above 0.001.

Authors of the study amplified TCR beta CDR3 regions from RNA transcripts. The HTBI primer set drove a first-round RT-PCR of the TCR CDR3. One entry per CDR3 protein results from TCRdb running MiXCR on the multiplex PCR reads. This sample carries approximately 600,000 distinct CDR3 sequences, roughly 13% of them seen once, and the ten largest clones take roughly 5.7%. This sequence originates from a woman in her 30s with Graves' hyperthyroidism that later progressed to Graves' ophthalmopathy. Material for sequencing was blood. The V and J genes are TRBV28 and TRBJ2-7, with 10 bases aligning to TRBD2. The CDR3 region has the DNA TGTGCCAGCAGTTCGTGGACTAGCGGAGCCATGGAGCAGTACTTC. The encoded protein is CASSSWTSGAMEQYF.